This entry lists 32 T cell receptor beta chains sequenced from one sample in a study of cytomegalovirus exposure and HLA in healthy donors. 13 Jbeta primers and 60 Vbeta primers were used for the PCR. The data were produced by immunoSEQ multiplex PCR, yet TCRdb's version contains in-frame clones alone and is incomplete. The sample lists about 96,000 clones; 60% to 75% were seen once. Sequencing used PBMCs. The receptors derive from a woman in her 70s in good health and CMV-seropositive.

The rearrangement joins TRBV5-1 to TRBJ2-3; 7 nucleotides match TRBD2. CDR3 length: 18 amino acids. V shed 1 base, J shed 0 bases, and the junction held 11 bases outside the gene matches. Germline-derived CDR1 and CDR2 are SGHRS and YFSETQ. CDR3 bases: TGCGCCAGCAGCTTGAGACTAGCCTGGAGTACTAGCACAGATACGCAGTATTTT. Its protein is CASSLRLAWSTSTDTQYF.

The chain is built from TRBV4-3 and TRBJ2-3; 8 bases match TRBD2. The V and J ends lost 2 bases and 4 bases, in that order; junction bases with no gene match: 11. CDR3 length: 17 amino acids. Germline V gene lookup returns CDR1 LGHNA and CDR2 YSLEER. The CDR3 is CASSQNPPAGDPDTQYF. As DNA, the CDR3 is TGCGCCAGCAGCCAAAACCCCCCAGCGGGGGACCCAGATACGCAGTATTTT.

The chain has TRBV27 and TRBJ2-7; D is uncertain. The V gene lost 0 bases and the J gene lost 4 bases, with 13 bases spanning the gap. Per germline, CDR1 MNHEY and CDR2 SMNVEV (reference sequence). This CDR3 is built from 15 residues. The DNA for the CDR3 is TGTGCCAGCAGTTTATCGAAAATGAGGCCATACGAGCAGTACTTC. Residues: CASSLSKMRPYEQYF.

The chain recombines TRBV5-8 with TRBJ2-1, with a weak D call TRBD1 (6 bases). This CDR3 is built from 15 residues. V was shortened by 4 bases and J by 0 bases, with 11 bases between the two germline ends. Germline CDR1 reads SGHTS; CDR2 reads YDEGEE. The CDR3 DNA reads as TGTGCCAGCAGCCGGGACACGAGCTCCTACAATGAGCAGTTCTTC. As protein: CASSRDTSSYNEQFF.

This clone was counted a single time. This chain links TRBV7-3 with TRBJ1-2; 10 positions agree with TRBD1. This CDR3 has 14 amino acids. V lost 5 bases, J lost 5 bases, and 5 bases stayed unmatched. Per the germline V gene, CDR1 is SGHTA and CDR2 is FQGTGA. The DNA for the CDR3 is TGTGCCAGCAGCCCCCAGGGACAGGGGTATGGCTACACCTTC. Its protein is CASSPQGQGYGYTF.

This chain uses TRBV7-9 with TRBJ2-7; weak D call: TRBD1 (6 bases). V lost 2 bases, J lost 7 bases, and 12 bases lay in between. The length of the CDR3 is 13 residues. CDR1 and CDR2 from the germline V gene are SEHNR and FQNEAQ (reference sequence). The CDR3 here is CASSLRDTKEQYF. In nucleotides, the CDR3 is TGTGCCAGCAGCTTACGGGACACCAAGGAGCAGTACTTC.

This clone turned up a few times. The CDR3 DNA sequence: TGTGCCAGCAGCCAGACTTGGCGCGAGCAGTACTTC. Its translation is CASSQTWREQYF. J is TRBJ2-7 and V is TRBV28, with no clear D. In germline, CDR1 is MDHEN, CDR2 SYDVKM. Deletions cut 6 bases from V and 6 bases from J, with 12 bases between. CDR3 size: 12 residues.

In this sample, this clone turned up a few times. The V gene is TRBV5-1, the J gene TRBJ2-2, with D possibly being TRBD1 (6 bases). Germline V CDR1 and CDR2: SGHRS, YFSETQ. V lost 7 bases, J lost 2 bases, and 12 bases lay in between. This CDR3 spans 14 amino acids. The CDR3 sequence is CASGETGNTGELFF. CDR3 DNA: TGCGCCAGCGGGGAGACAGGCAACACCGGGGAGCTGTTTTTT.

The chain is built from TRBV2 and TRBJ2-5; tentatively, D is TRBD2 (5 bases). Germline V lookup: CDR1 SNHLY, CDR2 FYNNEI. The CDR3 totals 14 residues. V was cut by 3 bases and J by 4 bases, with 12 bases left in between. The CDR3 DNA sequence: TGTGCCAGCAGTGAGACGGGAATTCGAGAGACCCAGTACTTC. As protein: CASSETGIRETQYF.

The J gene is TRBJ1-3, the V gene TRBV6-5; the match to TRBD1 covers 8 bases. V lost 0 bases, J lost 4 bases, and 5 bases stayed unmatched. The CDR3 extends over 16 amino acids. Germline CDR1 and CDR2: MNHEY and SVGAGI. The CDR3 spells CASSYSRQGTGNTIYF. The DNA for the CDR3 is TGTGCCAGCAGTTACTCGAGACAGGGGACAGGAAACACCATATATTTT.

The chain couples TRBV23-1 to TRBJ1-2, with 8 bases aligning to TRBD1. TRBV23-1 is identified as an open reading frame with a role that is uncertain. The J segment lost 6 bases and the V segment lost 1 base, leaving 7 bases of the junction unmatched. The CDR3 loop spans 15 amino acids. The CDR3 DNA follows: TGCGCCAGCAGTCAATGCAGGGGGCGCGGGGATGGCTACACCTTC. It specifies CASSQCRGRGDGYTF.

The CDR3 sequence: CASSWGQGMKGYTF. CDR3 DNA: TGCGCCAGCAGCTGGGGACAGGGGATGAAGGGCTACACCTTC. The chain employs TRBV5-1 and TRBJ1-2, with 10 bases matching TRBD1. The CDR3 runs to 14 residues. Germline loops: CDR1 SGHRS, CDR2 YFSETQ. The junction had 7 bases not matched to a gene; V was cut back by 3 bases and J by 8 bases.

This clone was found a few times. The rearrangement uses TRBV7-3 and TRBJ2-2; perhaps TRBD2 as D (5 bases). There are 15 residues in the CDR3. Germline CDR1 reads SGHTA; CDR2 reads FQGTGA. V gave up 1 base and J gave up 1 base, with 7 bases separating them. The CDR3 is CASSLRGMNTGELFF. The CDR3 DNA is TGTGCCAGCAGCTTAAGAGGGATGAACACCGGGGAGCTGTTTTTT.

The genes are TRBV6-5 and TRBJ1-1; a weak D match, TRBD1 (6 bases). This CDR3 is 13 amino acids long. Trimming stripped 5 bases from V and 4 bases from J, with 11 bases between. From germline, CDR1 is MNHEY and CDR2 SVGAGI. DNA of the CDR3: TGTGCCAGCAGTCCACAGGGATTCACTGAAGCTTTCTTT. This sequence encodes CASSPQGFTEAFF.

The V and J genes are TRBV11-1 and TRBJ1-1; D uncertain. The CDR3 has 13 residues. V lost 3 bases and J 1 base, leaving 6 bases between the germline ends. Per the germline V gene, CDR1 is SGHAT and CDR2 is FQDESV (reference sequence). CDR3 residues: CASSFEENTEAFF. Written as DNA, the CDR3 is TGTGCCAGCAGCTTTGAGGAGAACACTGAAGCTTTCTTT. The full variable domain, completed using reference TRBV11-1 and TRBJ1-1, is EAEVAQSPRYKITEKSQAVAFWCDPISGHATLYWYRQILGQGPELLVQFQDESVVDDSQLPKDRFSAERLKGVDSTLKIQPAELGDSAMYLCASSFEENTEAFFGQGTRLTVV.

This sequence joins TRBV27 and TRBJ2-7; 12 bases are a match to TRBD2. The CDR3 spans 15 residues. Per the germline V gene, CDR1 is MNHEY and CDR2 is SMNVEV (reference sequence). Trimming cost V 2 bases and J 6 bases; bases outside gene matches: 5. The CDR3 DNA reads TGTGCCAGCAGTTTACTGACTAGCGGGAGTCTCGAGCAGTACTTC. Protein sequence: CASSLLTSGSLEQYF.

In its sample, this clone was seen once. The genes are TRBV6-6 and TRBJ2-5; D unresolved. The DNA end lines up better with TRBJ2-7; the J call may be wrong. Germline-derived CDR1 and CDR2 are MNHNY and SVGAGI (reference sequence). The CDR3 has 14 amino acids. CDR3 in amino acids: CASTPSGGSYEQYF. CDR3 bases: TGTGCCAGCACTCCAAGTGGCGGATCCTACGAGCAGTACTTC.

The chain carries TRBV11-2 and TRBJ1-3, with D possibly matching TRBD1 (5 bases). Trimming stripped 4 bases from V and 0 bases from J, with 10 bases between. The CDR3 consists of 15 residues. The germline V gene has CDR1 SGHAT and CDR2 FQNNGV. CDR3 sequence: CASSWSDTSGNTIYF. Here the CDR3 DNA reads TGTGCCAGCAGCTGGTCGGACACCTCTGGAAACACCATATATTTT.

This chain uses TRBV6-5 with TRBJ2-1, with 7 bases that match TRBD2. The CDR3 loop spans 12 amino acids. Looked up from germline, CDR1 is MNHEY and CDR2 is SVGAGI. Trimming cost V 5 bases and J 6 bases; bases outside gene matches: 1. CDR3 DNA: TGTGCCAGCAGTCCGGGAGGCAATGAGCAGTTCTTC. As protein: CASSPGGNEQFF.

This clone has just one count. The junction does not match germline at one end; this may be a read error. This chain links TRBV7-9 with TRBJ2-1, with TRBD2 as a possible D gene (8 bases). The CDR3 length is 15 residues. The V gene's germline CDR1 is SEHNR and CDR2 FQNEAQ (reference sequence). The CDR3 nucleotides read TGTGCCAGCACCTTAGGGGGCGGGGGGCCCCATGAGCAGTTCTTC. It encodes CASTLGGGGPHEQFF.

This clone was seen just once. V gene TRBV19 combines with J gene TRBJ1-2; TRBD1 might be the D (5 bases). V was shortened by 3 bases and J by 8 bases, with 10 bases between the two germline ends. Per the germline V gene, CDR1 is LNHDA and CDR2 is SQIVND (reference sequence). The CDR3 totals 12 residues. Written as DNA, the CDR3 is TGTGCCAGTAGTATGGGACTTTGGGGCTACACCTTC. It codes for CASSMGLWGYTF.

The genes are TRBV28 and TRBJ2-1; TRBD2 matches at 7 bases. The CDR3 runs 15 residues. CDR1 and CDR2 from the germline V gene are MDHEN and SYDVKM. V lost 4 bases and J lost 2; bases outside the gene matches: 5. CDR3 sequence (DNA): TGTGCCAGCAGTTCCGTAGCGGGTCCCTACAATGAGCAGTTCTTC. Protein sequence: CASSSVAGPYNEQFF.

In its sample, this clone was seen a few times. The chain carries TRBV7-6 and TRBJ1-5; TRBD1 aligns across 8 bases. Germline V lookup: CDR1 SGHVS, CDR2 FNYEAQ. The CDR3 is 14 amino acids. V dropped 8 bases and J dropped 5; count of bases not matched to a gene: 8. Written as DNA, the CDR3 is TGTGCCAGCGCTGCAGGGGGCGCGGATCAGCCCCAGCATTTT. Translating it yields CASAAGGADQPQHF.

This chain connects TRBV28 to TRBJ1-2, with 8 bases aligning to TRBD1. The V segment lost 6 bases and the J segment 1 base; nucleotides outside the gene matches: 10. The CDR3 is 16 residues long. CDR1 is MDHEN, CDR2 SYDVKM, per germline. The chain's CDR3 is CASSLGQGRINYGYTF. The CDR3 nucleotides read TGTGCCAGCAGCCTCGGACAGGGAAGGATTAACTATGGCTACACCTTC.

The sample holds one count of this clone. V is TRBV7-2 and J is TRBJ2-7; TRBD1 matches 7 bases. This CDR3 region has 14 residues. The V segment lost 4 bases and the J segment 2 bases; nucleotides outside the gene matches: 5. Germline V gives CDR1 SGHTA, CDR2 FQGNSA. The CDR3 bases are TGTGCCAGCAGCTCGTACAGGGGCCCCTACGAGCAGTACTTC. This encodes CASSSYRGPYEQYF.

This clone appeared a single time. This chain links TRBV11-2 with TRBJ1-5; tentative D call: TRBD1 (5 bases). The V end was cut by 1 base, the J end by 2 bases, with 6 bases between. This CDR3 spans 14 amino acids. The germline gives CDR1 SGHAT, CDR2 FQNNGV. The CDR3 nucleotides read TGTGCCAGCAGCTTAGCACAGGGCAATCAGCCCCAGCATTTT. It encodes CASSLAQGNQPQHF. The full variable domain, completed using reference TRBV11-2 and TRBJ1-5, is EAGVAQSPRYKIIEKRQSVAFWCNPISGHATLYWYQQILGQGPKLLIQFQNNGVVDDSQLPKDRFSAERLKGVDSTLKIQPAKLEDSAVYLCASSLAQGNQPQHFGDGTRLSIL.

This chain links TRBV28 with TRBJ1-2; D may be TRBD1 (6 bases). Trimming left V 6 bases short and J 7 bases short, with 15 bases between. Germline lookup yields CDR1 MDHEN and CDR2 SYDVKM. The CDR3 loop spans 13 amino acids. The CDR3 protein is CASSLQGTSGYTF. The CDR3 nucleotides read TGTGCCAGCAGCCTCCAGGGGACGAGTGGCTACACCTTC.

The chain is built from TRBV11-2 and TRBJ2-1; a weak D match, TRBD2 (6 bases). CDR3 length: 15 amino acids. V was shortened by 4 bases and J by 4 bases, with 14 bases between the two germline ends. In germline, CDR1 is SGHAT, CDR2 FQNNGV. The CDR3 sequence: CASSSEGTSYNEQFF. CDR3 sequence (DNA): TGTGCCAGCAGCTCAGAGGGGACTTCGTACAATGAGCAGTTCTTC.

The chain couples TRBV5-4 to TRBJ2-2; a possible D gene is TRBD2 (6 bases). The V end lost 4 bases, the J end lost 4 bases, and 14 bases lay between the germline ends. Looked up from germline, CDR1 is SGHNT and CDR2 is YYREEE (reference sequence). This CDR3 has 15 amino acids. CDR3 coding DNA: TGTGCCAGCAGCCTAGGAGGGAGTTCCACCGGGGAGCTGTTTTTT. This gives the protein CASSLGGSSTGELFF.

The genes are TRBV18 and TRBJ1-3, with D perhaps TRBD1 (5 bases). This CDR3 region has 15 residues. The V gene lost 2 bases and the J gene lost 2 bases, with 10 bases spanning the gap. Germline V CDR1 and CDR2: KGHSH, LQKENI. The CDR3 nucleotides are TGTGCCAGCTCACCAAACAGGCTTCCTGGAAACACCATATATTTT. Translating it yields CASSPNRLPGNTIYF. Full variable domain (remainder filled in from reference TRBV18 and TRBJ1-3): NAGVMQNPRHLVRRRGQEARLRCSPMKGHSHVYWYRQLPEEGLKFMVYLQKENIIDESGMPKERFSAEFPKEGPSILRIQQVVRGDSAAYFCASSPNRLPGNTIYFGEGSWLTVV.

As DNA, the CDR3 is TGTGCCAGCAGCAAAGGGGGCGGATACGAGCAGTACTTC. Translation gives CASSKGGGYEQYF. V and J are TRBV9 and TRBJ2-7; 7 bases are shared with TRBD1. V gave up 4 bases and J gave up 4 bases; unmatched junction bases: 5. CDR1 SGDLS and CDR2 YYNGEE come from the germline V gene. The CDR3 is 13 amino acids.

This clone was counted a single time. V usage is TRBV6-6 and J usage is TRBJ2-7; TRBD1 is a possible D gene (6 bases). V gave up 6 bases and J gave up 2 bases, with 14 bases separating them. Germline values: CDR1 MNHNY, CDR2 SVGAGI (reference sequence). This CDR3 is built from 14 residues. CDR3 in DNA: TGTGCCAGCAGCCCTCCAGGGGTCCCCTACGAGCAGTACTTC. Amino acid sequence: CASSPPGVPYEQYF.